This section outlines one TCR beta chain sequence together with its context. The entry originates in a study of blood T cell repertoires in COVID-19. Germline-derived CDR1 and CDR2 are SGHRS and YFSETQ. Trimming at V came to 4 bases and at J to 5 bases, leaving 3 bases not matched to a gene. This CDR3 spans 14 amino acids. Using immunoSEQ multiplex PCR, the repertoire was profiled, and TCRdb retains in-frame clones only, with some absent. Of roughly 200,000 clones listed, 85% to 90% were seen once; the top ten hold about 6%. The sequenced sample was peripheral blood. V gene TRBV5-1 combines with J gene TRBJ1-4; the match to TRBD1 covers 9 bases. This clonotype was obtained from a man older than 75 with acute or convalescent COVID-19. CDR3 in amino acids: CASSTTGGNEKLFF. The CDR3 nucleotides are TGCGCCAGCAGCACGACAGGGGGGAATGAAAAACTGTTTTTT.